This T cell receptor (beta chain) was captured in a study of T-cell memory formation after mild COVID-19 (dated by TCRdb to about 2021). Regarding the complete study: Most TCR sequence clusters were specific to one of the two donors. In two donors, T-cell clones that expanded and contracted after mild COVID-19 were tracked by sequencing TCRalpha and TCRbeta repertoires over time. Two young, previously healthy adult volunteers, one female and one male, were included in the cohort.

Its CDR3 holds 15 amino acids, cysteine through phenylalanine. Here the CDR3 DNA is all that survives: 45 bases in frame from base 1. The CDR1 and CDR2 encoded by the germline V gene are KGHDR and SFDVKD. The germline V end is reduced by 4 bases and the J end by 4 bases; junction bases left unmatched: 5. Results the study describes overall, beyond this receptor: Some responding clones were found in pre-infection memory, which suggests that pre-existing cross-reactive memory T cells took part in the SARS-CoV-2 response. From day 15 to 85, contracting clones showed balanced CD4/CD8 phenotypes, whereas a second wave of clones that expanded from day 15 to 37 leaned towards CD4+. Contracting CD4+ clones turned up mainly in the CM and EM memory subsets, whereas EMRA was where CD8+ clones were enriched. The study included only a couple of mild cases, and larger cohorts that include severe cases with pre-infection samples were judged to be necessary. SARS-CoV-2 specificity of the second-wave clones peaking on day 37 was not confirmed.

PBMCs were isolated by Ficoll-Paque density gradient centrifugation. In this sample, this clonotype turned up many times. The antigen this receptor binds is unknown. No quality values exist for individual bases; no much larger clone is one base distant. Sequencing was performed on an Illumina NovaSeq 6000. TCRalpha and TCRbeta cDNA libraries were built by 5'RACE with constant-segment primers, adding sample barcodes and unique molecular identifiers. Trizol reagent was used to extract RNA from every sample. The libraries were amplified in two PCR steps, and the second step added a second sample barcode and Illumina TruSeq adapters. The libraries were sequenced on an Illumina NovaSeq using 2 x 150 bp paired-end reads. The paper's data handling went like this. With migec v1.2.7, reads were demultiplexed and then collapsed into UMI-guided consensus sequences. Using mixcr v2.1.11, UMI consensuses were aligned to TRA and TRB V and J templates and then assembled into clonotypes. Clonotypes were classified as expanded or contracted when called significant by both edgeR and NoisET, with noise models trained on biological replicates. For edgeR calls, the cutoffs were a false discovery rate-adjusted p below 0.01 and a log2 fold-change threshold of 1. PCA with hierarchical clustering of max-normalized trajectories of the 1000 most abundant clonotypes was used as exploratory dynamics analysis. The CD4 or CD8 phenotype of responding clones was assigned using the separately sequenced CD4+ and CD8+ repertoires. Through fastp at Q25 and MiXCR, TCRdb rebuilt clones from the public reads, retaining in-frame beta chains. CDR3 protein sequences are deduplicated, and each keeps its most common genes and DNA. The V and J calls were not made by the authors but by TCRdb's processing. The sample table contains about 13,000 distinct CDR3 sequences; only one count was recorded for approximately 20% of them. The biggest ten clones account for 45% to 50% of the sample.

This chain joins TRBV24-1 to TRBJ2-5; TRBD1 matches 10 bases in the middle. Sequencing used PBMCs or a T cell subset sorted from them (not recorded which). This sequence originates from an adult woman who had mild COVID-19 (a few samples of this study predate the infection). The sample titles of this study are shuffled in the database, so cell type and time point are left out; the donor was told from shared clones. The CDR3 protein is CATSETTGGPETQYF. The base sequence is TGTGCCACCAGTGAGACGACAGGGGGCCCAGAGACCCAGTACTTC.